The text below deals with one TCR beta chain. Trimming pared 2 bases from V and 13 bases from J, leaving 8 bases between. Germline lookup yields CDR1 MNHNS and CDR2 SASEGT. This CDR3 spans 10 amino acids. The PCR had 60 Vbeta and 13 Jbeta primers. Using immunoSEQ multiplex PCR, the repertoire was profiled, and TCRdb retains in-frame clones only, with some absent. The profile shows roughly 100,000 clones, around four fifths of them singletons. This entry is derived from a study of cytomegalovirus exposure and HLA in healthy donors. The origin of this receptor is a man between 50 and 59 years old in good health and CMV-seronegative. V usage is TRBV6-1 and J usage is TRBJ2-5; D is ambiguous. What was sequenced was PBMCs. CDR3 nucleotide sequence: TGTGCCAGCAGTGAATCCTCCCTGTACTTC. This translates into CASSESSLYF.